The 5 T cell receptor beta chains below all came from one sample that was sequenced in a study of CD8 T cells in Susac syndrome. An input of about 0.5 to 1 ug of RNA was subjected to reverse transcription using random hexamers. Each CDR3 protein is one row after TCRdb ran MiXCR on the immunoSEQ multiplex PCR reads. Of 400,000 or so distinct CDR3 sequences listed, around 85% are singletons. Sequenced input: CD8+ T cells from PBMCs. Receptor source: a human donor with multiple sclerosis.

This rearrangement joins TRBV27 to TRBJ1-2, with a tentative D call TRBD1 (6 bases). Germline CDR1 reads MNHEY; CDR2 reads SMNVEV (reference sequence). This CDR3 region has 15 residues. V was cut by 0 bases and J by 1 base, with 9 bases left in between. This chain's CDR3 is CASSLSGHLNYGYTF. As DNA, the CDR3 is TGTGCCAGCAGTTTATCGGGACACCTTAACTATGGCTACACCTTC.

This clonotype was recorded a few times. The chain couples TRBV27 to TRBJ1-5; TRBD1 is a possible D gene (5 bases). Trimming stripped 3 bases from V and 5 bases from J, with 8 bases between. CDR1 and CDR2 (germline): MNHEY, SMNVEV (reference sequence). The CDR3 totals 13 residues. CDR3 coding DNA: TGTGCCAGCAGTTTTGGAGGGGATCAGCCCCAGCATTTT. It yields the protein CASSFGGDQPQHF.

The J gene is TRBJ1-1, the V gene TRBV29-1, with D unclear. Germline V gene data show CDR1 as SQVTM and CDR2 as ANQGSEA. With 0 bases removed from V and 4 bases from J, the gap between germline ends came to 12 bases. CDR3 length: 14 residues. The CDR3 region has the DNA TGCAGCGTTGAAGACGAAGAACTAGGCACTGAAGCTTTCTTT. This encodes CSVEDEELGTEAFF.

This clonotype was seen a single time. The CDR3 DNA is TGCAGTGCTAGTACAGGGCGTAAGATCTCACCCCTCCACTTT. This translates into CSASTGRKISPLHF. The chain links TRBV20-1 to TRBJ1-6; maybe TRBD1 (6 bases). This CDR3 has 14 amino acids. The V and J ends lost 3 bases and 10 bases respectively, with 16 bases between them. The V gene's germline CDR1 is DFQATT and CDR2 SNEGSKA (reference sequence).

This clonotype has just one count. The rearrangement links TRBV24-1 to TRBJ2-2, with 15 bases identical to TRBD2. The CDR3 is 19 amino acids. J gave up 3 bases and V 3 bases, and 7 bases lay outside the gene matches. Germline V gene sequence: CDR1 KGHDR, CDR2 SFDVKD. The CDR3 here is CATSDLSGLAGGYTGELFF. CDR3 nucleotide sequence: TGTGCCACCAGTGATCTCTCGGGACTAGCGGGAGGATACACCGGGGAGCTGTTTTTT.